This TCR beta chain was identified during a study of memory CD4+ T cells and cytomegalovirus serostatus. In the study overall: Healthy Belgian adult donors included nine or ten CMV-positive and some 24 CMV-negative people.

Clones were read by immunoSEQ multiplex PCR, and TCRdb kept only the in-frame ones, dropping some. Of around 60,000 clones in the sample, roughly 84% were seen once. The CDR3 is made up of 15 amino acids. Germline V gene data show CDR1 as MGHRA and CDR2 as YSYEKL. V lost 1 base and J 12 bases, leaving 19 bases between the germline ends. Study-wide findings and caveats: Suggested: most of the CMV-linked TCR signature lies in CD4+ memory cells. Of approximately 150 reported CMV TCRbeta sequences, under 70 were found in memory CD4+ repertoires.

Concerning this clone itself: Antigen specificity is unknown.

Single viable CD3+CD4+CD8-CD45RO+ cells were sorted as the memory CD4+ T cells. Donors' CMV status reflects serum IgG against pp150, pp28, p38, p52. The sequenced sample was memory CD4+ T cells from blood. The J gene is TRBJ2-1, the V gene TRBV4-1; perhaps TRBD2 as D (7 bases). This TCR was sampled from an adult in good health and CMV-seronegative. Some clones in this sample may be carry-over from other donors' samples. The CDR3 region is CASSQGFGGGLAQFF. CDR3 in DNA: TGCGCCAGCAGCCAAGGGTTCGGCGGGGGCCTCGCGCAGTTCTTC.